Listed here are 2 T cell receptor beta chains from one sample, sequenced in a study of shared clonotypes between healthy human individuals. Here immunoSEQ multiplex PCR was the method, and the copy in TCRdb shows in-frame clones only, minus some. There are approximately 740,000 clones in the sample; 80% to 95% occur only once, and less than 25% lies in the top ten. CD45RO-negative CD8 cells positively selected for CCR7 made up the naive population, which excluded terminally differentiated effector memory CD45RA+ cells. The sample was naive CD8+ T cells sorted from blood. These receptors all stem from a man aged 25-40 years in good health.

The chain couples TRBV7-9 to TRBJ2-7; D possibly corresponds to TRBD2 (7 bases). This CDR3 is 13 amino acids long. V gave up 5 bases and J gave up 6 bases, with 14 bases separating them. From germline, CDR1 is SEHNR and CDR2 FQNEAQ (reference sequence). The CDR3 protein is CASSGGAGIEQYF. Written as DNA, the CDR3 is TGTGCCAGCAGCGGGGGGGCAGGGATCGAGCAGTACTTC.

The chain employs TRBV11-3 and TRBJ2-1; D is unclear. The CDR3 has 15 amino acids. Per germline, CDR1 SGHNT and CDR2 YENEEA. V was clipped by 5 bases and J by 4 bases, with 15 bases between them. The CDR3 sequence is CASSGTVSGYNEQFF. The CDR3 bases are TGTGCCAGCAGCGGAACAGTGTCTGGGTACAATGAGCAGTTCTTC. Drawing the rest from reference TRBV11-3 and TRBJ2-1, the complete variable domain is EAGVVQSPRYKIIEKKQPVAFWCNPISGHNTLYWYLQNLGQGPELLIRYENEEAVDDSQLPKDRFSAERLKGVDSTLKIQPAELGDSAVYLCASSGTVSGYNEQFFGPGTRLTVL.